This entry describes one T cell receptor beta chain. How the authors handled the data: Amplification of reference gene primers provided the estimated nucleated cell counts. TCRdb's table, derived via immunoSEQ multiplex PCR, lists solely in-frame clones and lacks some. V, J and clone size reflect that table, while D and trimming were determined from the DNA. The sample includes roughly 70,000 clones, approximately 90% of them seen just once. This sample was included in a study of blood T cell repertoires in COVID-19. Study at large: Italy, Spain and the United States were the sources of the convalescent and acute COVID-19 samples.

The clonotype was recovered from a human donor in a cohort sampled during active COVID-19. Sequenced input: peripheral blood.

The CDR3 coding sequence is TGTGCCAGCAGCCAAGATCCGGGGACTAGCACAGATACGCAGTATTTT. As protein: CASSQDPGTSTDTQYF. The V and J genes are TRBV4-2 and TRBJ2-3, with a tentative D call TRBD2 (6 bases). Germline V gene data show CDR1 as LGHNA and CDR2 as YNFKEQ. V dropped 0 bases and J dropped 0 bases, with 10 bases sitting between them. The CDR3 is made up of 16 amino acids.